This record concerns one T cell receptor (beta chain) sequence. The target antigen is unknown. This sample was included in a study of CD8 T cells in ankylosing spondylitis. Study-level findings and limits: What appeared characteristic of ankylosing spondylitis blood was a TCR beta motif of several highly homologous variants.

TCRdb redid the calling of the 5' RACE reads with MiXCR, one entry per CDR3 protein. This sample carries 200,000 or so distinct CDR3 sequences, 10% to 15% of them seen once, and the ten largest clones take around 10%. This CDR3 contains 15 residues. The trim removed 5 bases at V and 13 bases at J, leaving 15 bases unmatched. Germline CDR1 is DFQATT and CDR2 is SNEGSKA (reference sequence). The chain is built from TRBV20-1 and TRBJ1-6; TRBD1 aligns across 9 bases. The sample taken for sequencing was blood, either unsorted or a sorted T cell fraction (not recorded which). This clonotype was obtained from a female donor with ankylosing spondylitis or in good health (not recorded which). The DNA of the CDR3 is TGCAGTGCTCGTCCCGGGACAGGGAGCCGTGGCCCCCTCCACTTT. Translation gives CSARPGTGSRGPLHF.